The sample holds one count of the clone carrying this TCR beta chain. Antigen: not known. The record originates from a study of cytomegalovirus exposure and HLA in healthy donors. Background on the study: The early release's HLA-typed donors yielded 80 million to 95 million unique TCRs. Among the 370 or so donors who were genotyped, roughly 85% fell in the genetic ancestry cluster that is associated with self-reported Caucasian donors.

In the PCR, 60 Vbeta and 13 Jbeta primers were used. Profiled with immunoSEQ multiplex PCR; TCRdb holds only in-frame clones, not every one. Of some 99,000 clones listed, around 77% are singletons. CDR1 and CDR2 from the germline V gene are SGHRS and YFSETQ. The CDR3 consists of 14 residues. The trim removed 0 bases at V and 2 bases at J, leaving 1 base unmatched. General study points: Three chains tied to CMV proved CMV antigen-specific in vitro. As a later analysis revealed, most CMV-associated TCR beta chains appeared HLA-restricted.

The J gene is TRBJ1-2, the V gene TRBV5-1; 7 nucleotides match TRBD1. Sequencing was done on a sample of PBMCs. The receptor was isolated from a female donor in good health and CMV-seronegative. CDR3 region: CASSLGGQNYGYTF. Written as DNA, the CDR3 is TGCGCCAGCAGCTTGGGGGGACAGAACTATGGCTACACCTTC.